This TCR beta chain comes out of a study of metastatic and nonmetastatic thyroid tumors (dated by TCRdb to between 2020 and 2021). Context from the whole study: Repertoires were compared across peripheral blood and tumor or nodule tissue samples from malignant and benign thyroid patients. Results the study describes overall, beyond this receptor: TCR beta diversity was reported as significantly higher in malignant tumors than in benign nodules, in both blood and tumor samples.

No patient had received any treatment before thyroid surgery. Patient clinical samples collected from about 2012 to 2019 were retrospectively analysed using T-cell receptor beta sequencing. This clone occurred many times. Its antigen is not yet known. No much larger clone exists at a distance of one base, and base qualities are not known. Library preparation was by PCR. The instrument given in TCRdb is Illumina HiSeq 4000. High-throughput sequencing was used to profile the TCR beta-chain CDR3 region of every patient. In the authors' own workflow: Drawing on CDR3 differences between clinicopathological groups, the researchers built a classifier meant to tell apart patients with distant-metastatic papillary thyroid cancer. Repertoire diversity was assessed with the Shannon index, and tumor-blood repertoire similarity with the Morisita-Horn index. TCRdb trimmed the raw reads at Q25, called clones with MiXCR and kept productive beta chains. TCRdb's processing, not the study's, gives the V and J calls here. Here the sample has almost 85,000 clones; 12% occur a single time. More than 7% of the sample goes to the ten largest clones.

Trimming accounts for 5 bases at V and 4 bases at J, while the number of junction bases matched to no gene is 15. The CDR3 starts with the cysteine, ends with the phenylalanine, and has 17 residues. The CDR3 DNA has 51 bases and is translated from base 1. This chain joins TRBV12-3 or TRBV12-4 to TRBJ2-7; the junction holds 9 bases that match TRBD1. The sequencing input was tumor tissue. This clonotype originated in a female donor with papillary thyroid cancer or a benign thyroid nodule (not recorded which). Some clones in this sample may be carry-over from other donors' samples. The DNA is TGTGCCAGCAGTACAGTCCTTGGGGGGGACAGGGCGTACGAGCAGTACTTC. Translated, it gives CASSTVLGGDRAYEQYF.